The 24 T cell receptor beta chains below were found in one sample sequenced in a study of metastatic and nonmetastatic thyroid tumors. Thyroid surgery had not been preceded by any treatment in any patient. TCRdb used MiXCR to call clones anew from the PCR reads. The sample has approximately 20,000 clones; roughly 17% are singletons. Sequencing was done on a sample of blood. These receptors originate from a male donor with papillary thyroid cancer or a benign thyroid nodule (not recorded which). Some clones in this sample may be carry-over from other donors' samples.

This clone was seen at least ten times. This chain uses TRBV28 with TRBJ2-7, with D perhaps assigned TRBD1 or TRBD2 (5 bases each). Germline V gene lookup returns CDR1 MDHEN and CDR2 SYDVKM. The CDR3 has 18 residues. V was shortened by 3 bases and J by 2 bases, with 23 bases between the two germline ends. DNA of the CDR3: TGTGCCAGCAGTTTTAGTATCGGGGCGATAACAGCAGCCTACGAGCAGTACTTC. Translation: CASSFSIGAITAAYEQYF.

In this sample, this clone turned up many times. V is TRBV3-1 and J is TRBJ1-1; D is ambiguous. The germline gives CDR1 LGHDT, CDR2 YNNKEL (reference sequence). The CDR3 spans 12 residues. V lost 5 bases and J lost 6, with 10 bases in between. The CDR3 spells CASSYSTSEAFF. The CDR3 DNA reads as TGTGCCAGCAGCTATAGTACCTCTGAAGCTTTCTTT. Variable domain in full (rest from reference TRBV3-1 and TRBJ1-1): DTAVSQTPKYLVTQMGNDKSIKCEQNLGHDTMYWYKQDSKKFLKIMFSYNNKELIINETVPNRFSPKSPDKAHLNLHINSLELGDSAVYFCASSYSTSEAFFGQGTRLTVV.

This clone was picked up many times. The rearrangement links TRBV5-6 to TRBJ2-7; perhaps TRBD1 as D (6 bases). CDR1 is SGHDT and CDR2 is YYEEEE in the germline V gene. V was pared by 5 bases and J by 0 bases, with 18 bases between. The CDR3 consists of 16 residues. CDR3 amino acids: CASRTGRTDNSYEQYF. The CDR3 DNA sequence: TGTGCCAGCAGGACCGGTAGGACAGACAACTCCTACGAGCAGTACTTC. The variable domain in full, with the rest retrieved from reference TRBV5-6 and TRBJ2-7, is DAGVTQSPTHLIKTRGQQVTLRCSPKSGHDTVSWYQQALGQGPQFIFQYYEEEERQRGNFPDRFSGHQFPNYSSELNVNALLLGDSALYLCASRTGRTDNSYEQYFGPGTRLTVT.

The chain links TRBV15 to TRBJ2-7, with D maybe TRBD1 (6 bases). Trimming took off 7 bases at V and 5 bases at J, with 21 bases between the two ends. The V gene's germline CDR1 is LNHNV and CDR2 YYDKDF (reference sequence). This CDR3 has 15 residues. The CDR3 nucleotides read TGTGCCACCATCATAGCCCCCACAGGGTATGACGAGCAGTACTTC. Translation: CATIIAPTGYDEQYF.

The table lists this clone with many counts. The chain joins TRBV9 to TRBJ2-7, with D possibly being TRBD2 (6 bases). V gave up 4 bases and J gave up 3 bases, with 17 bases separating them. CDR1 and CDR2 (germline): SGDLS, YYNGEE. The CDR3 length is 15 residues. CDR3 residues: CASSPRDSPYYEQYF. As DNA, the CDR3 is TGTGCCAGCAGCCCTCGGGACTCTCCTTACTACGAGCAGTACTTC. The entire variable domain, with the rest obtained from reference TRBV9 and TRBJ2-7, is as follows: DSGVTQTPKHLITATGQRVTLRCSPRSGDLSVYWYQQSLDQGLQFLIQYYNGEERAKGNILERFSAQQFPDLHSELNLSSLELGDSALYFCASSPRDSPYYEQYFGPGTRLTVT.

This rearrangement joins TRBV30 to TRBJ2-7; D gene ambiguous. V lost 3 bases and J lost 2, with 11 bases in between. This CDR3 spans 13 amino acids. Germline assignment: CDR1 GTSNPN and CDR2 SVGIG (reference sequence). As DNA, the CDR3 is TGTGCCTGGAGCTGGCCTAATCCCTACGAGCAGTACTTC. It encodes CAWSWPNPYEQYF.

This clone has a handful of counts. The chain joins TRBV10-3 to TRBJ1-1; D remains unclear. V was trimmed by 6 bases and J by 4 bases, leaving 15 bases between them. The CDR3 covers 14 residues. Germline V gene sequence: CDR1 ENHRY, CDR2 SYGVKD. This CDR3 is CAISTRKESTEAFF. The CDR3 DNA reads as TGTGCCATCAGCACTAGAAAAGAATCCACTGAAGCTTTCTTT.

The genes are TRBV5-6 and TRBJ2-7; D unresolved. The CDR3 contains 13 residues. The V end was cut by 7 bases, the J end by 2 bases, with 13 bases between. Germline assignment: CDR1 SGHDT and CDR2 YYEEEE. CDR3 in amino acids: CASGIVGTYEQYF. The CDR3 DNA reads TGTGCCAGCGGTATAGTGGGAACCTACGAGCAGTACTTC.

The sample holds many counts of this clone. The rearrangement links TRBV20-1 to TRBJ1-1; perhaps TRBD1 as D (5 bases). The V gene's germline CDR1 is DFQATT and CDR2 SNEGSKA (reference sequence). This CDR3 is 12 amino acids long. The V and J ends lost 6 bases and 4 bases respectively, with 12 bases between them. The chain's CDR3 is CSATWGSTEAFF. CDR3 nucleotide sequence: TGCAGTGCCACATGGGGGAGCACTGAAGCTTTCTTT.

This clone was seen many times. The rearrangement joins TRBV5-1 to TRBJ2-3; either TRBD1 or TRBD2 may fit D (5 bases each). Germline V lookup: CDR1 SGHRS, CDR2 YFSETQ. The CDR3 totals 14 residues. V lost 5 bases, J lost 2 bases, and 12 bases lay in between. The CDR3 is CASSRDQPTDTQYF. CDR3 sequence (DNA): TGCGCCAGCAGTCGGGACCAGCCCACAGATACGCAGTATTTT.

This rearrangement joins TRBV12-3 or TRBV12-4 to TRBJ2-1; 8 bases fit TRBD2. Unmatched junction bases numbered 17, after V lost 7 bases and J lost 3 bases. There are 18 residues in the CDR3. This CDR3 is CASTGDGASGLGYNEQFF. The CDR3 region has the DNA TGTGCCAGCACCGGGGACGGAGCTTCGGGACTAGGCTACAATGAGCAGTTCTTC.

In this sample, this clone turned up many times. The chain's CDR3 is CASSTVEGYEQYF. CDR3 DNA sequence: TGTGCCAGCAGCACAGTTGAGGGATACGAGCAGTACTTC. V usage is TRBV7-2 and J usage is TRBJ2-7; TRBD2 might be the D (5 bases). The ends were cut back, 5 bases at V and 4 bases at J, with 12 bases in the middle. The CDR3 spans 13 residues. Germline V gives CDR1 SGHTA, CDR2 FQGNSA.

The table lists this clone with many counts. J is TRBJ2-1 and V is TRBV15, with 12 positions matching TRBD1. The CDR3 runs to 16 residues. The junction had 8 bases not matched to a gene; V was cut back by 4 bases and J by 7 bases. Germline loops: CDR1 LNHNV, CDR2 YYDKDF (reference sequence). CDR3 DNA sequence: TGTGCCACCAGCAAAGACGGGGACAGGGGGCTGAATGAGCAGTTCTTC. This gives the protein CATSKDGDRGLNEQFF.

This clone was seen many times. The chain recombines TRBV24-1 with TRBJ1-5, with 8 bases that match TRBD1. The CDR3 consists of 14 residues. Germline lookup yields CDR1 KGHDR and CDR2 SFDVKD. V was pared by 2 bases and J by 8 bases, with 4 bases of the junction left unmatched. DNA for the CDR3: TGTGCCACCAGTGATTGGACAGGGCGAAAGCCCCAGCATTTT. It specifies CATSDWTGRKPQHF.

This clone appeared many times. CDR3 bases: TGTGCCAGTAGTAACCCGACTAGCGGGAGAAGGCAGGAGACCCAGTACTTC. Protein product: CASSNPTSGRRQETQYF. The chain joins TRBV19 to TRBJ2-5; 12 bases line up with TRBD2. J gave up 5 bases and V 4 bases, and 11 bases lay outside the gene matches. This CDR3 has 17 residues. Germline CDR1 and CDR2: LNHDA and SQIVND (reference sequence). Combining the CDR3 with reference TRBV19 and TRBJ2-5 gives the whole variable domain DGGITQSPKYLFRKEGQNVTLSCEQNLNHDAMYWYRQDPGQGLRLIYYSQIVNDFQKGDIAEGYSVSREKKESFPLTVTSAQKNPTAFYLCASSNPTSGRRQETQYFGPGTRLLVL.

This clone was recorded at least ten times. The rearrangement links TRBV7-9 to TRBJ2-4, with D possibly matching TRBD1 (5 bases). Trimming left V 3 bases short and J 6 bases short, with 12 bases between. CDR3 length equals 14 residues. Per germline, CDR1 SEHNR and CDR2 FQNEAQ (reference sequence). CDR3 DNA sequence: TGTGCCAGCAGCTTTTGGCCAGGGATAAACATTCAGTACTTC. The encoded protein is CASSFWPGINIQYF.

This clone was picked up many times. The chain employs TRBV7-2 and TRBJ1-1, with 7 bases matching TRBD1. This CDR3 spans 15 amino acids. Germline-derived CDR1 and CDR2 are SGHTA and FQGNSA. The trim removed 1 base at V and 8 bases at J, leaving 10 bases unmatched. CDR3 sequence reads: CASSLETGPTREAFF. Written as DNA, the CDR3 is TGTGCCAGCAGCTTAGAGACAGGGCCTACGAGGGAAGCTTTCTTT.

This clone was picked up many times. The chain recombines TRBV6-1 with TRBJ1-1; D possibly corresponds to TRBD1 (6 bases). This CDR3 has 14 amino acids. The germline gives CDR1 MNHNS, CDR2 SASEGT. Trimming cost V 5 bases and J 1 base, with 11 bases left between them. CDR3 nucleotides: TGTGCCAGCAGTTGGGGGGCGGAGAACACTGAAGCTTTCTTT. The encoded protein is CASSWGAENTEAFF.

This clone was seen many times. This chain uses TRBV7-8 with TRBJ1-4, with 8 bases aligning to TRBD1. This CDR3 contains 16 residues. Per the germline V gene, CDR1 is SGHVS and CDR2 is FQNEAQ. V lost 0 bases, J lost 7 bases, and 7 bases stayed unmatched. CDR3 region: CASSLARSDRAEKLFF. For the CDR3, the DNA is TGTGCCAGCAGCTTAGCGCGATCGGACAGGGCTGAAAAACTGTTTTTT.

This clone was recorded at least ten times. V is TRBV7-8 and J is TRBJ2-3; no firm D call. The V gene's germline CDR1 is SGHVS and CDR2 FQNEAQ. The CDR3 covers 14 residues. V lost 5 bases, J lost 0 bases, and 9 bases lay in between. The CDR3 region is CASSPSSSTDTQYF. The DNA of the CDR3 is TGTGCCAGCAGCCCCTCATCAAGCACAGATACGCAGTATTTT.

This clone has a count of ten or more. The J gene is TRBJ2-7, the V gene TRBV14, with D tentatively TRBD2 (7 bases). V dropped 1 base and J dropped 2 bases, with 18 bases sitting between them. The length of the CDR3 is 17 residues. Looked up from germline, CDR1 is SGHDN and CDR2 is FVKESK. CDR3 nucleotide sequence: TGTGCCAGCAGCCAAGGAGGGGGAGGGATTACCACCTACGAGCAGTACTTC. This sequence encodes CASSQGGGGITTYEQYF. Full variable domain (rest looked up from reference TRBV14 and TRBJ2-7): EAGVTQFPSHSVIEKGQTVTLRCDPISGHDNLYWYRRVMGKEIKFLLHFVKESKQDESGMPNNRFLAERTGGTYSTLKVQPAELEDSGVYFCASSQGGGGITTYEQYFGPGTRLTVT.

This clone occurred many times. J is TRBJ2-2 and V is TRBV4-2; 9 nucleotides agree with TRBD2. Unmatched junction bases numbered 6, after V lost 3 bases and J lost 7 bases. This CDR3 spans 15 amino acids. Germline assignment: CDR1 LGHNA and CDR2 YNFKEQ. In nucleotides, the CDR3 is TGTGCCAGCAGCCATATAGCGGGAGAAGTCGGGGAGCTGTTTTTT. This translates into CASSHIAGEVGELFF.

In this sample, this clone turned up many times. V gene TRBV20-1 combines with J gene TRBJ2-3; 10 bases are a match to TRBD1. Germline assignment: CDR1 DFQATT and CDR2 SNEGSKA (reference sequence). The CDR3 is 15 amino acids. J lost 4 bases, V lost 2 bases, and 6 bases had no gene match. The CDR3 DNA sequence: TGCAGTGCTAGAACGACAGGGGGCGACGCAGATACGCAGTATTTT. It yields the protein CSARTTGGDADTQYF.

There are many counts of this clone. Other nucleotide sequences from this sample produce the same CDR3. This chain's CDR3 is CAWSNNRESWETQYF. DNA for the CDR3: TGTGCCTGGAGTAATAACAGGGAAAGTTGGGAGACCCAGTACTTC. This chain uses TRBV30 with TRBJ2-5; TRBD1 might be the D (6 bases). Germline V gene data show CDR1 as GTSNPN and CDR2 as SVGIG (reference sequence). Trimming stripped 2 bases from V and 5 bases from J, with 18 bases between. The CDR3 is made up of 15 amino acids.